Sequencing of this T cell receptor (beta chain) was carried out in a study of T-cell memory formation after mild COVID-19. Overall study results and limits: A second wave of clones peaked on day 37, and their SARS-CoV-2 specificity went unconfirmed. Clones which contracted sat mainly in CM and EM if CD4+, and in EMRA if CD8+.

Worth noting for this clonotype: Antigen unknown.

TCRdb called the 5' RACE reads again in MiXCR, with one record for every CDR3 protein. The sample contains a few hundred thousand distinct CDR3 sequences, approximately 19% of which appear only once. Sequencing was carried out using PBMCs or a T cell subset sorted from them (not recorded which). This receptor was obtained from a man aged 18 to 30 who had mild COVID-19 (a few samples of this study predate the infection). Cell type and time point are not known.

Written as DNA, the CDR3 is TGTGCCAGCGGTGAGGACGAGCAGTACTTC. Translated: CASGEDEQYF. The rearrangement uses TRBV6-2 or TRBV6-3 and TRBJ2-7; D ambiguous. The CDR3 runs 10 residues. The germline V gene has CDR1 MNHEY and CDR2 SVGEGT. V was pared by 8 bases and J by 5 bases, with 7 bases between.